This T cell receptor (beta chain) was sequenced during a study of Ad26.COV2.S vaccination and SARS-CoV-2 variants. This CDR3 has 10 residues. Trimming removed 5 bases from V and 2 bases from J, with 4 bases in between. CDR1 is DFQATT and CDR2 is SNEGSKA in the germline V gene (reference sequence). Sample treatment: around 19 received Ad26.COV2.S at low or high dose, single or two shots; several received placebo; per-sample allocation not given. The samples were gathered on day 63 after the first injection of vaccine or placebo. Study results and limitations: Using TCR breadth and depth analyses may have led to underestimated total T cell responses.

As concerns this clone: The antigen remains undetermined.

Some clones are missing from TCRdb's copy, which holds only in-frame ones; the method was immunoSEQ multiplex PCR. In the table there are about 680,000 clones, around 92% of which are singletons. The origin of this receptor is a person aged 18 to 59 who received the Ad26.COV2.S COVID-19 vaccine or a placebo. The chain links TRBV20-1 to TRBJ2-7; D not resolved. Here the sequenced sample was peripheral blood, taken in a trial of Ad26.COV2.S vaccine versus placebo. CDR3 in amino acids: CSAAPYEQYF. The CDR3 nucleotides read TGCAGTGCTGCCCCCTACGAGCAGTACTTC.